Described below is a single TCR beta chain sequence and its context. Its antigen is currently not known. No clone much larger than this one lies a single base away; base qualities are absent. Donors were healthy HIV-negative adults with no recently reported acute infections or vaccinations. All donors were Caucasian adults living in Nashville, Tennessee, USA. CD4+ T cells were enriched by magnetic negative selection; naive cells were then positively selected on CD45RA, and the negative fraction formed the memory subset. Blood was collected by leukapheresis, and PBMCs were isolated by Ficoll-Histopaque density gradient centrifugation and then cryopreserved in liquid nitrogen vapor phase. Analytical flow cytometry was used to check the purity and quantity of every magnetically sorted T cell population. Each sorted fraction had its genomic DNA isolated and then quantified by UV absorbance on a Nanodrop 2000c.

The data were obtained in a study of shared clonotypes between healthy human individuals (dated by TCRdb to the early 2020s). With regard to the full study: A couple of women and a few men aged 18 to 49 years were included in the cohort. Per donor, three plates each were used for CD4 naive and CD4 memory, two for CD8 naive, and one for CD8 memory. To estimate repertoire size and how much clonotype sharing occurs between individuals, the study deeply sequenced the blood TCR repertoires of five or six healthy adults. Different laboratories and diverse techniques were used to prepare libraries and sequence TCR repertoires, to increase sequencing depth and limit assay-specific biases. Between about 0.9 and 8.9 billion PBMCs per donor were obtained by leukapheresis. Study-wide conclusions, independent of this receptor: Sampling was restricted to blood, and TCR repertoires in tissues likely differ from the TCR repertoires found in blood. Across a few donors, roughly 5.1% of naive CD4, roughly 3.8% of naive CD8, under 2.5% of memory CD4, and 0.4% to 0.45% of memory CD8 clonotypes were shared. Clonotypes shared by all four sorted-subset donors showed higher generation probabilities than non-shared clonotypes. Even with the large sequencing depth, rarefaction of the sorted-subset datasets indicated that sequencing was incomplete. Naive subsets generally had larger estimated clonotype richness than memory subsets did. Pairwise subsampling indicated that sequencing depth was expected to affect the degree of clonotype sharing among donors. The genetic and exposure-history diversity represented was limited by the small number of donors.

The trim is 1 base for V and 7 bases for J, with a gap of 8 bases between the germline ends. Including cysteine and phenylalanine, the CDR3 has 13 amino acids. The kept DNA is CDR3 alone, 39 bases in frame from the first base. CDR1 and CDR2 (LGHNT, FRNRAP) derive from the germline V gene. Using the deep immunoSEQ assay, TCR CDR3 regions were amplified from genomic DNA by multiplex PCR. Extracted genomic DNA from each cell subset was distributed evenly across all wells of several immunoSEQ 96-well plates, and each plate was treated as a replicate. For sorted subsets, approximately 210 ng genomic DNA, equal to tens of thousands of T cell genomes, was loaded into each replicate PCR. Purified libraries were quantified with a Qubit 3.0 fluorometer, sized on a Bioanalyzer 2100, and re-quantified with the KAPA Library Quantification kit. Each immunoSEQ 96-well plate was sequenced on its own single-read 150-cycle Illumina NextSeq 550 flow cell. As for how the authors treated the data: Because only junctional sequences without quality scores were contained in the immunoSEQ output, filtering matching that applied to full-length reads could not be performed. To assign V/J genes and CDR3, sequences were annotated against IMGT germline references using PyIR, a Python wrapper for IgBLAST v1.9. Any read was removed if the V/J assignment was weak (E-value above 1e-6), the CDR3 was missing, or the read contained stop codons, out-of-frame junctions, or ambiguous translated residues. V3J clonotypes were defined as sequences sharing the same inferred V gene, J gene, and CDR3 amino acid sequence. To compute the percentage overlap between repertoires, the number of shared unique clonotypes was divided by the size of the smaller repertoire. RTK rarefaction, the Chao1 estimator, and Recon v2.1 estimates of unobserved clonotypes were used to assess repertoire richness. Generation probabilities were computed with OLGA for all TCRbeta clonotypes obtained by the gDNA method from several donors. TCRdb's version of the immuneACCESS table is confined to in-frame rearrangements and falls short of the full clone set. An unresolved V gene accounts for under half of the shortfall where checked; the remainder is of unknown origin. V and J calls plus clone size are reproduced from that table; the DNA served to infer D and trimming. This sample gives approximately 2,300,000 clones in total; around 92% of them show up just once. The ten biggest clones cover 0.37% of the sample.

The sequencing sample was made of naive CD4+ T cells from PBMCs. The sample's cell subset or site label, decoded: CD45RA+ positively selected. Rearrangement joined TRBV12-5 to TRBJ2-1; no D gene can be assigned with confidence. This sequence originates from a young man in good health. Some clones in this sample may be carry-over from other donors' samples. The bases are TGTGCTAGTGGTTTGGGCCAAAGAAATGAGCAGTTCTTC. Translated, this is CASGLGQRNEQFF.